The T cell receptor beta chain under discussion was sequenced for a study of T-cell reconstitution after alpha-beta-depleted transplantation in children. Germline CDR1 is GTSNPN and CDR2 is SVGIG (reference sequence). Between the trimmed V and J ends, which lost 0 bases and 5 bases, there was a span of 10 bases. The CDR3 has 13 amino acids. Researchers prepared the TCRbeta library using unique molecular identifiers, the study reports. TCRdb reanalysed the PCR reads using MiXCR and keeps one entry per CDR3 protein. This sample yields about 200,000 distinct CDR3 sequences, of which 5% to 7.5% are seen a single time; 4.5% belongs to the top ten. This clonotype was seen at least ten times.

The chain employs TRBV30 and TRBJ2-5; D not certain. The clonotype comes from a girl younger than two with combined immunodeficiency, due to receive a stem cell transplant. The specimen comprised PBMCs, sampled before TCRalphabeta/CD19-depleted stem cell transplant. The CDR3: CAWSVIAEETQYF. The DNA for the CDR3 is TGTGCCTGGAGTGTTATCGCGGAGGAGACCCAGTACTTC.